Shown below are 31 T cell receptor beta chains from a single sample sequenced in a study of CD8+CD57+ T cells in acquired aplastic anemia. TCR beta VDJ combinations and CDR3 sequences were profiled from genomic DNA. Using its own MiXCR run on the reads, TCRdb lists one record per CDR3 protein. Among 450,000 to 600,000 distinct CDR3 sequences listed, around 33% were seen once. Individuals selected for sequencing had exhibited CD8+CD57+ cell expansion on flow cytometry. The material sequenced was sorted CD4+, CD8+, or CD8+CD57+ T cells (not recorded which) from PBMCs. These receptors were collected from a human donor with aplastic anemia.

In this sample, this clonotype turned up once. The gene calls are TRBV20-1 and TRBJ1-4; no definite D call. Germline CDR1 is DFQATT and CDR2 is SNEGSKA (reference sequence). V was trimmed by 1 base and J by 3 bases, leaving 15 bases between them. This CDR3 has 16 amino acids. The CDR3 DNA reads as TGCAGTGCTAGAGTCTCGGGAAGATCAGCTAATGAAAAACTGTTTTTT. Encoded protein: CSARVSGRSANEKLFF.

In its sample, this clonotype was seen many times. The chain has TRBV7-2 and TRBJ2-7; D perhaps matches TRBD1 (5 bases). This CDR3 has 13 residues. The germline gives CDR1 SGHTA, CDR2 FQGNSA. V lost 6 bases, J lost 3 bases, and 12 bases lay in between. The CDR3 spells CASSPQGGYEQYF. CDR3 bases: TGTGCCAGCAGTCCCCAGGGCGGCTACGAGCAGTACTTC.

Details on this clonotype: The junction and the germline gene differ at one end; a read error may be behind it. The CDR3 bases are TGCGCCAGCAGCCAACGCAGGGATAGCAATCAGCCCCAGCATTTT. As protein: CASSQRRDSNQPQHF. The V gene is TRBV7-8, the J gene TRBJ1-5, with a weak D call TRBD1 (5 bases). Germline CDR1 SGHVS, CDR2 FQNEAQ. The CDR3 runs 15 residues.

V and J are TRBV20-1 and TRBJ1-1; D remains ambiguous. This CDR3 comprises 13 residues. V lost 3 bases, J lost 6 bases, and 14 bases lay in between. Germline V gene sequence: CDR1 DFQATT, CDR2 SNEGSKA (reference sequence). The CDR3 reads CSASSIPGSEAFF. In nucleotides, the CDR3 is TGCAGTGCTAGCTCAATACCAGGCTCTGAAGCTTTCTTT.

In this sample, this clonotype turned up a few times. CDR3: CASSYSTTYEQYF. In nucleotides, the CDR3 is TGTGCCAGCAGTTACTCGACAACCTACGAGCAGTACTTC. J is TRBJ2-7 and V is TRBV6-5; no clear D gene. CDR3 length equals 13 residues. The V gene lost 0 bases and the J gene lost 2 bases, with 5 bases spanning the gap. Germline-derived CDR1 and CDR2 are MNHEY and SVGAGI.

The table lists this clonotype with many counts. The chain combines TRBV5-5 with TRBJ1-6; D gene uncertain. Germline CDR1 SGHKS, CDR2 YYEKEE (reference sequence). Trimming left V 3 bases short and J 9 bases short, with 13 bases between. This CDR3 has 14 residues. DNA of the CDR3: TGTGCCAGCAGCTCCCTGCAACAGTCTTCACCCCTCCACTTT. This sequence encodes CASSSLQQSSPLHF.

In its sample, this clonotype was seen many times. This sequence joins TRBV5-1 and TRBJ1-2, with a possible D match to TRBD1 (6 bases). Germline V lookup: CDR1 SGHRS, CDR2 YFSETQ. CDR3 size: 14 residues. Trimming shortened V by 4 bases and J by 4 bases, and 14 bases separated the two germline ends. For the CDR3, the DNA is TGCGCCAGCAGCCCGGCGGGACAAGCCTATGGCTACACCTTC. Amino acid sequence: CASSPAGQAYGYTF.

The CDR3 reads CASSRTALATNEKLFF. Here the CDR3 DNA reads TGTGCCAGCAGCCGGACAGCCCTTGCAACTAATGAAAAACTGTTTTTT. The chain uses TRBV4-2 and TRBJ1-4; D is perhaps TRBD1 (6 bases). The V end was cut by 4 bases, the J end by 0 bases, with 12 bases between. The CDR3 is 16 amino acids. Per germline, CDR1 LGHNA and CDR2 YNFKEQ.

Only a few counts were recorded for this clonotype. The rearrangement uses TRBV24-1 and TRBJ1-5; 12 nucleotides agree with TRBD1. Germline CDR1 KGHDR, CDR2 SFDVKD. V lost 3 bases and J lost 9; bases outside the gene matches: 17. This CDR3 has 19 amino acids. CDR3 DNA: TGTGCCACCAGTGATGGCACACGGGACAGGGGGCTCTACGATCGGCCCCAGCATTTT. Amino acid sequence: CATSDGTRDRGLYDRPQHF.

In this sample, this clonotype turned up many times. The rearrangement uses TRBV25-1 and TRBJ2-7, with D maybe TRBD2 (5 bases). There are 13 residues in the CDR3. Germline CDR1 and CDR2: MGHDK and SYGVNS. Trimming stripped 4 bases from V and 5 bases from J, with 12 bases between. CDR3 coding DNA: TGTGCCAGCAGTGGCGTTTGGGGAGACGAGCAGTACTTC. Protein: CASSGVWGDEQYF.

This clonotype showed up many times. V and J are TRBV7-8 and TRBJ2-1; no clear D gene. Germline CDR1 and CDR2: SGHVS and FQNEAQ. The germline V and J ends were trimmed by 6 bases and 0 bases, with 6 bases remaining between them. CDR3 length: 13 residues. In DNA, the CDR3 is TGTGCCAGCAGTCCGGACTCCTACAATGAGCAGTTCTTC. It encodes CASSPDSYNEQFF.

The CDR3 sequence is CATSDGADSYGYTF. The CDR3 DNA follows: TGTGCCACCAGTGATGGGGCGGACAGCTATGGCTACACCTTC. The V gene is TRBV24-1, the J gene TRBJ1-2; D is possibly TRBD1 (6 bases). The CDR3 contains 14 residues. The V gene lost 3 bases and the J gene lost 4 bases, with 11 bases spanning the gap. The germline CDR1 and CDR2 sequences are KGHDR and SFDVKD.

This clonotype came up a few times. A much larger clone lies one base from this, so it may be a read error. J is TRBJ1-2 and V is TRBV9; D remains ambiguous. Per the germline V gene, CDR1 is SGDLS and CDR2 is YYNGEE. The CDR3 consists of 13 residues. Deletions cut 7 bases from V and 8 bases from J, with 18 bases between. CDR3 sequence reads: CASGLNVGSGYTF. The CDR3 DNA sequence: TGTGCCAGCGGCTTAAATGTAGGGTCGGGCTACACCTTC.

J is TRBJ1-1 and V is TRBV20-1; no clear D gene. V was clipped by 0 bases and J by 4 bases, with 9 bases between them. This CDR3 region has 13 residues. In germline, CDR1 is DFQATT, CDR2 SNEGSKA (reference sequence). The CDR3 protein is CSARDPPGTEAFF. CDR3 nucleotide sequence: TGCAGTGCTAGAGATCCACCGGGCACTGAAGCTTTCTTT.

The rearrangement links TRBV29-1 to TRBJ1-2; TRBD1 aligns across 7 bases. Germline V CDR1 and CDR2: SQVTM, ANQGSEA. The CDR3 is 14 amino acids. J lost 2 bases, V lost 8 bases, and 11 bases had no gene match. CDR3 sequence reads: CSSLVWDRNYGYTF. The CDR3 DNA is TGCAGCAGTTTAGTCTGGGACAGAAACTATGGCTACACCTTC. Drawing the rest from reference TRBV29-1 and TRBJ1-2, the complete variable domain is SAVISQKPSRDICQRGTSLTIQCQVDSQVTMMFWYRQQPGQSLTLIATANQGSEATYESGFVIDKFPISRPNLTFSTLTVSNMSPEDSSIYLCSSLVWDRNYGYTFGSGTRLTVV.

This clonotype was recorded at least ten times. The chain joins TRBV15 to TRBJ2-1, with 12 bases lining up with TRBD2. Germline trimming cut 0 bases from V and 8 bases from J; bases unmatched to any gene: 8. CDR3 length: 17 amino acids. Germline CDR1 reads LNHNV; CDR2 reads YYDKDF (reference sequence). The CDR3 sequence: CATSRDLLAGGSDEQFF. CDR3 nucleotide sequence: TGTGCCACCAGCAGAGATCTCCTAGCGGGGGGGAGCGATGAGCAGTTCTTC.

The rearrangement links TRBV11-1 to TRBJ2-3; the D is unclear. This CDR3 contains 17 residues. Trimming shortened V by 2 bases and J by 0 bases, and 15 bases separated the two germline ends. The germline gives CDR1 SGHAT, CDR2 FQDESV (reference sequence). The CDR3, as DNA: TGTGCCAGCAGCTTACTGTCGCGCGAGGCTAGCACAGATACGCAGTATTTT. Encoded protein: CASSLLSREASTDTQYF.

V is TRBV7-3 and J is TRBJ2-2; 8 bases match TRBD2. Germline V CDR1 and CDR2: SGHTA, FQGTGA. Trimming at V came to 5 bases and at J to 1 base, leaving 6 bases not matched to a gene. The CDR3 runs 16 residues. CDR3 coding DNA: TGTGCCAGCAGCGCTACGGGGGGGATGAACACCGGGGAGCTGTTTTTT. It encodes CASSATGGMNTGELFF.

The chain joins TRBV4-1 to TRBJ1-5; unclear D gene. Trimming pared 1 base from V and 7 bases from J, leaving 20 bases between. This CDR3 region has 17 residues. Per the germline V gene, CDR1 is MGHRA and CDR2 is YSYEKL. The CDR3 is CASSQVAVIGVPQPQHF. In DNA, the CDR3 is TGCGCCAGCAGCCAAGTTGCCGTAATCGGGGTTCCACAGCCCCAGCATTTT.

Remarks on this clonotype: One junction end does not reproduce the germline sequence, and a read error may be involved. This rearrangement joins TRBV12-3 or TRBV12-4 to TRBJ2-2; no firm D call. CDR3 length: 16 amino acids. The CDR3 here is CASSLGDGETTGELFF. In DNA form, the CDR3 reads TGTGCCAGCAGCTTAGGAGACGGCGAAACTACCGGGGAGCTGTTTTTT.

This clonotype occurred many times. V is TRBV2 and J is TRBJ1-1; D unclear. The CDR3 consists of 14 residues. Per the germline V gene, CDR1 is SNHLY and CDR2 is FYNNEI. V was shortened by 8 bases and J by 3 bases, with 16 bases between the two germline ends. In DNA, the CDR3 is TGTGCCAGCCGGGCCCAACCATGGGACACTGAAGCTTTCTTT. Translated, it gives CASRAQPWDTEAFF.

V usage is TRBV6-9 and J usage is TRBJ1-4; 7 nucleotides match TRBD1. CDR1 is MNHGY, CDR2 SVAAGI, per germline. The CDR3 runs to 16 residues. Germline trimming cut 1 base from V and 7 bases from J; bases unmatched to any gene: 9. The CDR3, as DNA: TGTGCCAGCAGTTATTTCCAAGGGGGCGGGAGTGAAAAACTGTTTTTT. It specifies CASSYFQGGGSEKLFF.

CDR3 nucleotides: TGTGCCAGTAGCTTTCGTCGGACTAGCGGTTACTACAATGAGCAGTTCTTC. It codes for CASSFRRTSGYYNEQFF. The chain recombines TRBV19 with TRBJ2-1; 10 bases are a match to TRBD2. The germline gives CDR1 LNHDA, CDR2 SQIVND (reference sequence). V was clipped by 6 bases and J by 3 bases; unmatched bases: 11. The length of the CDR3 is 17 residues.

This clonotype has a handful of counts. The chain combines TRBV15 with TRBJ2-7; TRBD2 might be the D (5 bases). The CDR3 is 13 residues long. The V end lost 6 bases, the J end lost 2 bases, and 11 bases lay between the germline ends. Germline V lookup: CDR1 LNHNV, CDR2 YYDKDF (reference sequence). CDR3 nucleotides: TGTGCCACCAGGGACTCGGTGGCCTACGAGCAGTACTTC. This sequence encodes CATRDSVAYEQYF.

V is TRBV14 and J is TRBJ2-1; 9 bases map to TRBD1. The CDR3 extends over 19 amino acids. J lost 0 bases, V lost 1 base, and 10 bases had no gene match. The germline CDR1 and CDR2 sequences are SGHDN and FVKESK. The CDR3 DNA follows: TGTGCCAGCAGCCAAGCCGGGACAGGGCTCTCAAGCTCCTACAATGAGCAGTTCTTC. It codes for CASSQAGTGLSSSYNEQFF.

CDR3 sequence reads: CSLGRGDHTDTQYF. Written as DNA, the CDR3 is TGCAGCCTAGGGAGGGGGGACCACACAGATACGCAGTATTTT. The rearrangement links TRBV20-1 to TRBJ2-3; the D gene is possibly TRBD2 (7 bases). The CDR3 has 14 amino acids. The germline CDR1 and CDR2 sequences are DFQATT and SNEGSKA (reference sequence).

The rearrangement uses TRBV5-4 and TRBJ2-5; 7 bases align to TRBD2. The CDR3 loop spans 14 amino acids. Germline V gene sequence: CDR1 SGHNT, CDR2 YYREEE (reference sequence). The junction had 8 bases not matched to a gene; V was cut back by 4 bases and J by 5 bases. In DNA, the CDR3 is TGTGCCAGCAGCGTGGGAGGGGATATGGAGACCCAGTACTTC. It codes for CASSVGGDMETQYF.

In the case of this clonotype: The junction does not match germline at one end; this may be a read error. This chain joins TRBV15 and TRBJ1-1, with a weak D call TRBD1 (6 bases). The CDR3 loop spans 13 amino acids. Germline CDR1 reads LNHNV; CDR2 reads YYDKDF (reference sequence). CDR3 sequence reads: CASSLGAPTEAFF. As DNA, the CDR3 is TGTGCCAGCAGCTTGGGGGCGCCCACTGAAGCTTTCTTT.

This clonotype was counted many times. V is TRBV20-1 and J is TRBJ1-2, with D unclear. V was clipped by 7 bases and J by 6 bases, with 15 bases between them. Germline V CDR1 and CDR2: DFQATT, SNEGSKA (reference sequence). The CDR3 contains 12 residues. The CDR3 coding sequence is TGCAGTGGTTCCCCGCAGTCAGATGGCTACACCTTC. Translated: CSGSPQSDGYTF.

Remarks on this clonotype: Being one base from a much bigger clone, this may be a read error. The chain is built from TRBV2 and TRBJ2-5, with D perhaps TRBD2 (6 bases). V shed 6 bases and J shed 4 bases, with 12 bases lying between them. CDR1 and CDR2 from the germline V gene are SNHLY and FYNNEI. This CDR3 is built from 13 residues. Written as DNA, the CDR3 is TGTGCCAGCAGAAGGGACTTTCGAGAGACCCAGTACTTC. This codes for CASRRDFRETQYF.

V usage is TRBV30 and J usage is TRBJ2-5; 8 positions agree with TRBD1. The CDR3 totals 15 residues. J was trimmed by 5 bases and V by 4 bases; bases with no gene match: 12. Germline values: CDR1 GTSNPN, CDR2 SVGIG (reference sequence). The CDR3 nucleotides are TGTGCCTGGATCTCGAACAGGGGGTCCTGGGAGACCCAGTACTTC. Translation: CAWISNRGSWETQYF.